The 7 T cell receptor beta chains below were found in one sample sequenced in a study of shared clonotypes between healthy human individuals. The repertoire was sequenced with immunoSEQ multiplex PCR; TCRdb's copy has only in-frame clones and lacks some. Altogether 2.3 million or so clones are present, 85% to 95% being singletons, with the ten largest covering 0.39%. Sequencing used naive CD4+ T cells from PBMCs. Subset denoted: CD45RA+ positively selected. These receptors originate from a man younger than 35 in good health. Some clones in this sample may be carry-over from other donors' samples.

This rearrangement joins TRBV7-3 to TRBJ2-6; unclear D gene. The CDR3 runs 15 residues. Germline lookup yields CDR1 SGHTA and CDR2 FQGTGA. The V and J ends lost 5 bases and 0 bases respectively, with 8 bases between them. The CDR3 here is CASSTDNSGANVLTF. CDR3 DNA sequence: TGTGCCAGCAGCACAGACAACTCTGGGGCCAACGTCCTGACTTTC.

The rearrangement links TRBV2 to TRBJ1-2; 8 bases are shared with TRBD1. The CDR3 runs 13 residues. CDR1 and CDR2 (germline): SNHLY, FYNNEI. J was trimmed by 6 bases and V by 6 bases; bases with no gene match: 6. The DNA for the CDR3 is TGTGCCAGCAGGAAAAAGGGACAGGATGGCTACACCTTC. Its protein product is CASRKKGQDGYTF. The entire variable domain, with the rest obtained from reference TRBV2 and TRBJ1-2, is as follows: EPEVTQTPSHQVTQMGQEVILRCVPISNHLYFYWYRQILGQKVEFLVSFYNNEISEKSEIFDDQFSVERPDGSNFTLKIRSTKLEDSAMYFCASRKKGQDGYTFGSGTRLTVV.

On this clone: The same CDR3 also results from other DNA sequences found in this sample. This rearrangement joins TRBV7-3 to TRBJ2-7, with 7 bases matching TRBD2. The CDR3 has 15 amino acids. With 1 base clipped from V and 3 bases from J, the junction kept 6 bases outside the gene matches. Per germline, CDR1 SGHTA and CDR2 FQGTGA. In DNA, the CDR3 is TGTGCCAGCAGCTTAATGTTGGCGGGGGACTACGAGCAGTACTTC. This encodes CASSLMLAGDYEQYF.

V gene TRBV5-1 combines with J gene TRBJ2-2; D unresolved. The CDR3 has 16 amino acids. V lost 0 bases and J 0 bases, leaving 9 bases between the germline ends. Germline V CDR1 and CDR2: SGHRS, YFSETQ. CDR3 amino acids: CASSLVPITNTGELFF. The DNA for the CDR3 is TGCGCCAGCAGCTTGGTTCCCATCACGAACACCGGGGAGCTGTTTTTT.

The chain is built from TRBV5-6 and TRBJ1-2, with D unresolved. The V end was cut by 1 base, the J end by 8 bases, with 9 bases between. Germline V gene sequence: CDR1 SGHDT, CDR2 YYEEEE. This CDR3 spans 12 amino acids. The CDR3, as DNA: TGTGCCAGCAGCTTGTTGGGTTCGGGCTACACCTTC. It encodes CASSLLGSGYTF.

This chain links TRBV11-2 with TRBJ2-1, with 8 bases that match TRBD1. The CDR3 loop spans 16 amino acids. The trim removed 4 bases at V and 7 bases at J, leaving 12 bases unmatched. CDR1 and CDR2 from the germline V gene are SGHAT and FQNNGV. Written as DNA, the CDR3 is TGTGCCAGCAGCTCCATCTCAGGGGGCCCGGGGAATGAGCAGTTCTTC. Translated: CASSSISGGPGNEQFF.

The V gene is TRBV29-1, the J gene TRBJ2-7; either TRBD1 or TRBD2 may fit D (5 bases each). V was trimmed by 1 base and J by 3 bases, leaving 10 bases between them. This CDR3 spans 13 amino acids. Germline V gene lookup returns CDR1 SQVTM and CDR2 ANQGSEA. The CDR3 region is CSVEVPGGYEQYF. Written as DNA, the CDR3 is TGCAGCGTTGAAGTTCCTGGGGGCTACGAGCAGTACTTC.